This T cell receptor beta chain appears in the sequencing data of a study of regulatory T cells in long-lasting Graves disease. Whole-study results and caveats: The number of shared public clonotypes was higher in persistent patients (fewer than 3,000) than new patients (roughly 970). Under persistent disease, TRBV28, TRBJ1-2 and TRBJ2-5 were used preferentially.

This clonotype came up a few times. Its antigen is currently unknown. Between the trimmed V and J ends, which lost 5 bases and 0 bases, there was a span of 11 bases. The length of the CDR3 is 16 residues. Construction of the TCR beta libraries employed iRepertoire HTBI primers in conjunction with Arm-PCR of CDR3 regions. TCRdb called the multiplex PCR reads again in MiXCR, with one record for every CDR3 protein. The table shows more than 650,000 distinct CDR3 sequences, with around 30% occurring only once. Time point reported: persistent/refractory GD, antithyroid drugs over 5 years with positive TRAb. Construction of the TCR library relied on RNA isolated from PBMCs.

The input for sequencing was peripheral blood mononuclear cells (PBMCs), taken when the disease was refractory, from a patient treated with antithyroid drugs. This chain uses TRBV12-3 or TRBV12-4 with TRBJ1-6, with D unclear. The receptor was derived from a female donor with Graves disease. The CDR3 DNA is TGTGCCAGCAGTCCAGACTGGAGCTCCTATAATTCACCCCTCCACTTT. Translating gives CASSPDWSSYNSPLHF.